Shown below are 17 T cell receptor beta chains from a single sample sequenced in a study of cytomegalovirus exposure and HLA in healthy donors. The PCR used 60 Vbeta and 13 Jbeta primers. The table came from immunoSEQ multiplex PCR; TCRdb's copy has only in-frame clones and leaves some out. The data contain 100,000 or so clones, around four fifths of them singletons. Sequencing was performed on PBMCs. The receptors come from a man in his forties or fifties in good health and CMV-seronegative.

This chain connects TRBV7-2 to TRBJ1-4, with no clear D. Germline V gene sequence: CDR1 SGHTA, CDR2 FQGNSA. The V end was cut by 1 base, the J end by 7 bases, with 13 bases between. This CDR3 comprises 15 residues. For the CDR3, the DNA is TGTGCCAGCAGCTTAGGCTTGGGCGACGGTGAAAAACTGTTTTTT. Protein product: CASSLGLGDGEKLFF. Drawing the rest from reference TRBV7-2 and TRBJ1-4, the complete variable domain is GAGVSQSPSNKVTEKGKDVELRCDPISGHTALYWYRQSLGQGLEFLIYFQGNSAPDKSGLPSDRFSAERTGGSVSTLTIQRTQQEDSAVYLCASSLGLGDGEKLFFGSGTQLSVL.

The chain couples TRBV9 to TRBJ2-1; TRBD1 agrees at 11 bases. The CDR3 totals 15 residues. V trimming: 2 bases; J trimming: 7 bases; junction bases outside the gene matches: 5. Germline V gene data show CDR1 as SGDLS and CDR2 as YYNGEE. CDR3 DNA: TGTGCCAGCAGCGTCGGGACAGGGGGAAGTAATGAGCAGTTCTTC. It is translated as CASSVGTGGSNEQFF.

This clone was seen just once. This CDR3 reads CAISEDRGTDTQYF. CDR3 DNA: TGTGCCATCAGTGAAGACAGGGGCACAGATACGCAGTATTTT. The chain is built from TRBV10-3 and TRBJ2-3; TRBD1 aligns across 7 bases. Losses at the gene ends were 3 bases for V and 1 base for J; bases not matched to a gene: 1. CDR1 is ENHRY, CDR2 SYGVKD, per germline. This CDR3 has 14 residues.

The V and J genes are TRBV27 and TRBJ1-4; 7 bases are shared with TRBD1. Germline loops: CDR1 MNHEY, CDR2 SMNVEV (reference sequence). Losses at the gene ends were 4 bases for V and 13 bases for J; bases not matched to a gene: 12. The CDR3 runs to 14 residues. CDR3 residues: CASSSPAQGRGLFF. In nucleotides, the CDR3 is TGTGCCAGCAGTTCTCCGGCACAGGGGCGCGGACTGTTTTTT.

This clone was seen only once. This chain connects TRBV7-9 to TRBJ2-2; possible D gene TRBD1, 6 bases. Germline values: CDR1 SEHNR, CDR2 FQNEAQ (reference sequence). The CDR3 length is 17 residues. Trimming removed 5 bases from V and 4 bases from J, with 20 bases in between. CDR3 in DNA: TGTGCCAGCAGCCACCCCAGGGCAGGGGATCGCACCGGGGAGCTGTTTTTT. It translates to CASSHPRAGDRTGELFF. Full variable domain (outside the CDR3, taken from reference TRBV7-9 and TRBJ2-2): DTGVSQNPRHKITKRGQNVTFRCDPISEHNRLYWYRQTLGQGPEFLTYFQNEAQLEKSRLLSDRFSAERPKGSFSTLEIQRTEQGDSAMYLCASSHPRAGDRTGELFFGEGSRLTVL.

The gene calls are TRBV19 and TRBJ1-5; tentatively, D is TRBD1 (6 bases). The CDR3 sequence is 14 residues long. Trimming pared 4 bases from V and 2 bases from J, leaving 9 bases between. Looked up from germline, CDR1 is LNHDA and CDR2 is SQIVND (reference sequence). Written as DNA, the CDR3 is TGTGCCAGTAGTACCTCAGGGGGCAATCAGCCCCAGCATTTT. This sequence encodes CASSTSGGNQPQHF.

CDR3 residues: CSVEGGITNEQFF. For the CDR3, the DNA is TGCAGCGTTGAGGGGGGAATTACCAATGAGCAGTTCTTC. The rearrangement links TRBV29-1 to TRBJ2-1, with D possibly being TRBD2 (6 bases). CDR1 SQVTM and CDR2 ANQGSEA come from the germline V gene. The V end lost 3 bases, the J end lost 6 bases, and 12 bases lay between the germline ends. The CDR3 spans 13 residues.

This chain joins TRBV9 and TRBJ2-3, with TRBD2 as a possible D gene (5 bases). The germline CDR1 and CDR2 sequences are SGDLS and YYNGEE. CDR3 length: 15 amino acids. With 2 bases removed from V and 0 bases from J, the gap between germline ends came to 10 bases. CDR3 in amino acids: CASSVLAGSTDTQYF. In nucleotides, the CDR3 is TGTGCCAGCAGCGTTCTGGCGGGTAGCACAGATACGCAGTATTTT.

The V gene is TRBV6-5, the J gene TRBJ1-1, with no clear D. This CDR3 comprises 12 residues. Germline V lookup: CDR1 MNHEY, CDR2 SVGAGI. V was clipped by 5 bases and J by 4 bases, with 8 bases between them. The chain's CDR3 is CASSRPSTEAFF. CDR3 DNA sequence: TGTGCCAGCAGTCGTCCCTCCACTGAAGCTTTCTTT.

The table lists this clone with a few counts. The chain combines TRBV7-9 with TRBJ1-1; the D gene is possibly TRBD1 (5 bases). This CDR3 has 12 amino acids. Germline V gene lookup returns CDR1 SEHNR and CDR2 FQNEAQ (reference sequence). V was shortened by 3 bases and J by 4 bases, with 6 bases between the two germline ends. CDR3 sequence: CASSFGATEAFF. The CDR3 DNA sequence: TGTGCCAGCAGCTTTGGGGCCACTGAAGCTTTCTTT.

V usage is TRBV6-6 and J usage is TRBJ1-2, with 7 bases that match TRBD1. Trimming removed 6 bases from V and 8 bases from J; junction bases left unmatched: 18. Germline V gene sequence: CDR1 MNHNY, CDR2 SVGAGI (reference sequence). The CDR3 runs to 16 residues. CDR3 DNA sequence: TGTGCCAGCAGGTTCCGGGACAGTTTCCTCGGGCGGGGCTACACCTTC. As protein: CASRFRDSFLGRGYTF.

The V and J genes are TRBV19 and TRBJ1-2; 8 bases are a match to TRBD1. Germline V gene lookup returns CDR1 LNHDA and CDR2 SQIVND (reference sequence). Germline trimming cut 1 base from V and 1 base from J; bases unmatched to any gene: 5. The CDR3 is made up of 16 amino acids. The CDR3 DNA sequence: TGTGCCAGTAGTATAGGACAGGGGACAATTAACTATGGCTACACCTTC. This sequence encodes CASSIGQGTINYGYTF.

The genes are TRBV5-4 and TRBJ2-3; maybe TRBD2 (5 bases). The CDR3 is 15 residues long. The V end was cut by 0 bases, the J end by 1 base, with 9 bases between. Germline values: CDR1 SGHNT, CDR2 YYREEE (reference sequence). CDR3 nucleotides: TGTGCCAGCAGCTTGGGAGGGTACCGCACAGATACGCAGTATTTT. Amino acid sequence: CASSLGGYRTDTQYF.

This CDR3 reads CASSFSRGNEQFF. The CDR3 DNA is TGTGCCAGCAGCTTCTCAAGGGGGAATGAGCAGTTCTTC. This chain uses TRBV11-2 with TRBJ2-1; TRBD1 might be the D (6 bases). The CDR3 extends over 13 amino acids. V was trimmed by 3 bases and J by 7 bases, leaving 10 bases between them. Germline loops: CDR1 SGHAT, CDR2 FQNNGV. Drawing the rest from reference TRBV11-2 and TRBJ2-1, the complete variable domain is EAGVAQSPRYKIIEKRQSVAFWCNPISGHATLYWYQQILGQGPKLLIQFQNNGVVDDSQLPKDRFSAERLKGVDSTLKIQPAKLEDSAVYLCASSFSRGNEQFFGPGTRLTVL.

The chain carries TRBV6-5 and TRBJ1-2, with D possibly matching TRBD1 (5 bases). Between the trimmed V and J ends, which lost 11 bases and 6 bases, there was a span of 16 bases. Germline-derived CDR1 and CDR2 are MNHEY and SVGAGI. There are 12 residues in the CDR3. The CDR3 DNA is TGTGCCGTGGGGAGGGGAGTTCATGGCTACACCTTC. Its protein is CAVGRGVHGYTF.

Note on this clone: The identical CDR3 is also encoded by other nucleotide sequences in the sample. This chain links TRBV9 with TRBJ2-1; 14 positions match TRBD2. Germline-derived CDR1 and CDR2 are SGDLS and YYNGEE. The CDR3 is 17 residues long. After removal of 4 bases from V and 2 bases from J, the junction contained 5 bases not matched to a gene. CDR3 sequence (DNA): TGTGCCAGCAGCCCAGGGACTAGCGGGGGCCCCTACAATGAGCAGTTCTTC. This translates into CASSPGTSGGPYNEQFF.

The CDR3: CASSTLQGDGYTF. As DNA, the CDR3 is TGTGCCAGTAGTACCCTACAGGGGGACGGCTACACCTTC. V and J are TRBV19 and TRBJ1-2; 8 nucleotides align to TRBD1. The length of the CDR3 is 13 residues. Germline CDR1 LNHDA, CDR2 SQIVND (reference sequence). The V gene end was trimmed by 4 bases and the J gene end by 8 bases; junction bases not matched to a gene: 6.